The clone carrying this TCR beta chain has a handful of counts. What it binds is not known. This sample stems from a study of beta chain features in type 1 diabetes. Expressed TCRB transcripts were sequenced after all isolated RNA was converted to cDNA. Generated by immunoSEQ multiplex PCR, the TCRdb table keeps only in-frame clones and is missing some. The profile shows some 640,000 clones, around an eighth of them singletons. Trimming pared 6 bases from V and 9 bases from J, leaving 17 bases between. This CDR3 has 14 amino acids. Germline CDR1 reads SGHAT; CDR2 reads FQDESV (reference sequence). Study results and caveats: TCRB CDR3s were moderately but significantly shorter in Type 1 diabetes patients in all four CD4+ subsets.

V gene TRBV11-1 combines with J gene TRBJ2-2, with TRBD1 as a possible D gene (5 bases). The material sequenced was naive CD4+ T cells from blood. This clonotype originated in a man aged 18 to 29 with type 1 diabetes. The CDR3 loop is CASRGNSGKRELFF. The DNA for the CDR3 is TGTGCCAGCAGGGGTAATTCAGGGAAAAGGGAGCTGTTTTTT.